This TCR beta chain was retrieved from a study of cytomegalovirus exposure and HLA in healthy donors. At the level of the study: Assignment to the Caucasian-associated ancestry cluster applied to approximately 79% of the roughly 420 genotyped donors.

Primers for the PCR totalled 60 Vbeta and 13 Jbeta. Generated by immunoSEQ multiplex PCR, the TCRdb table keeps only in-frame clones and is missing some. The table lists more than 95,000 clones, approximately 80% of them singletons. CDR3 size: 12 residues. Germline-derived CDR1 and CDR2 are SGHTA and FQGNSA. Between the trimmed V and J ends, which lost 3 bases and 7 bases, there was a span of 7 bases. The specimen sequenced was PBMCs. The receptor comes from a woman in her forties in good health and CMV-seronegative. The V gene is TRBV7-2, the J gene TRBJ2-1, with D hard to call. The CDR3 nucleotides read TGTGCCAGCAGCTTCGACTGGAATGAGCAGTTCTTC. This translates into CASSFDWNEQFF.